The entry that follows covers one T cell receptor (beta chain) sequence. The data derive from a study of blood T cell repertoires in COVID-19. At the level of the study: PBMCs, B-cell-depleted T cells, or T cells were the source of the cDNA or gDNA that made up the material.

The CDR3 spans 14 residues. Between the trimmed V and J ends, which lost 4 bases and 10 bases, there was a span of 20 bases. Germline V lookup: CDR1 GTSNPN, CDR2 SVGIG (reference sequence). Generated by immunoSEQ multiplex PCR, the TCRdb table keeps only in-frame clones and is missing some. The sample includes roughly 160,000 clones, about 85% of them seen just once. Sequenced material: peripheral blood. The V and J genes are TRBV30 and TRBJ2-1; possibly TRBD2 for D (6 bases). The TCR was taken from a man aged 55 to 70 with acute or convalescent COVID-19. The chain's CDR3 is CAWTGTAVGREQFF. DNA of the CDR3: TGTGCCTGGACCGGTACGGCGGTTGGGAGGGAGCAGTTCTTC.